The 8 T cell receptor beta chains in this list originate from one sample, sequenced in a study of shared clonotypes between healthy human individuals. The naive CD8 fraction comprised CD45RO-negative cells positively selected for CCR7 and excluded terminally differentiated effector memory CD45RA+ cells. Sequencing used immunoSEQ multiplex PCR; TCRdb keeps in-frame clones, though not all of them. Among 1.5 million to 2.5 million clones, approximately 95% were seen once, and the ten largest hold less than 1.5%. Sequenced input: naive CD8+ T cells sorted from blood. Every receptor here comes from a man between 18 and 35 years old in good health.

V gene TRBV7-2 combines with J gene TRBJ2-3; D might be TRBD2 (6 bases). This CDR3 is built from 16 residues. The ends were cut back, 5 bases at V and 0 bases at J, with 15 bases in the middle. Germline CDR1 reads SGHTA; CDR2 reads FQGNSA. DNA for the CDR3: TGTGCCAGCAGCCCGCCGGTAGCGGCTAGCACAGATACGCAGTATTTT. This gives the protein CASSPPVAASTDTQYF.

This clone has just a few counts. V gene TRBV6-1 combines with J gene TRBJ1-2, with a weak D call TRBD1 (6 bases). CDR3 length: 15 amino acids. Germline CDR1 is MNHNS and CDR2 is SASEGT. The V end was cut by 5 bases, the J end by 2 bases, with 15 bases between. In DNA, the CDR3 is TGTGCCAGCAGTCCGAGGGACACCCAGAACTATGGCTACACCTTC. Its protein product is CASSPRDTQNYGYTF.

The CDR3 region has the DNA TGTGCCAGCAGCTCGACGGTTTACTCCTACAATGAGCAGTTCTTC. As protein: CASSSTVYSYNEQFF. This chain connects TRBV5-6 to TRBJ2-1; no definite D call. Germline V gives CDR1 SGHDT, CDR2 YYEEEE. The CDR3 is 15 amino acids. Trimming stripped 3 bases from V and 0 bases from J, with 10 bases between.

The chain couples TRBV5-4 to TRBJ2-7; D is possibly TRBD2 (5 bases). Germline V gives CDR1 SGHNT, CDR2 YYREEE (reference sequence). The CDR3 sequence is 13 residues long. V lost 2 bases and J lost 2, with 8 bases in between. The CDR3 sequence: CASSFGEPYEQYF. DNA of the CDR3: TGTGCCAGCAGCTTTGGGGAGCCCTACGAGCAGTACTTC.

The chain's CDR3 is CASSLLWEGQLNEQFF. The CDR3 DNA follows: TGTGCCAGCAGTTTATTGTGGGAGGGCCAGTTAAATGAGCAGTTCTTC. This sequence joins TRBV28 and TRBJ2-1; TRBD2 agrees at 7 bases. The CDR3 has 16 amino acids. Germline assignment: CDR1 MDHEN and CDR2 SYDVKM. V trimming: 1 base; J trimming: 7 bases; junction bases outside the gene matches: 10.

This clone was recorded only once. The gene calls are TRBV11-3 and TRBJ2-7, with no clear D. From germline, CDR1 is SGHNT and CDR2 YENEEA. The V end was cut by 2 bases, the J end by 0 bases, with 8 bases between. This CDR3 region has 14 residues. The CDR3 DNA sequence: TGTGCCAGCAGCTTAACTCCTAACTCCTACGAGCAGTACTTC. Translating it yields CASSLTPNSYEQYF. Complete variable domain (other parts from reference TRBV11-3 and TRBJ2-7): EAGVVQSPRYKIIEKKQPVAFWCNPISGHNTLYWYLQNLGQGPELLIRYENEEAVDDSQLPKDRFSAERLKGVDSTLKIQPAELGDSAVYLCASSLTPNSYEQYFGPGTRLTVT.

This clone was found once. The chain's CDR3 is CASRTSIDTGELFF. CDR3 bases: TGTGCCAGTAGAACTAGCATAGACACCGGGGAGCTGTTTTTT. The chain joins TRBV19 to TRBJ2-2; a weak D match, TRBD2 (6 bases). The CDR3 spans 14 residues. V lost 6 bases and J lost 3, with 11 bases in between. CDR1 is LNHDA, CDR2 SQIVND, per germline (reference sequence). The full variable domain, its missing parts supplied by reference TRBV19 and TRBJ2-2, is DGGITQSPKYLFRKEGQNVTLSCEQNLNHDAMYWYRQDPGQGLRLIYYSQIVNDFQKGDIAEGYSVSREKKESFPLTVTSAQKNPTAFYLCASRTSIDTGELFFGEGSRLTVL.

Comments on this clone: This CDR3 is also generated by other DNA sequences in the sample. This sequence joins TRBV6-5 and TRBJ1-2; possible D gene TRBD1, 5 bases. CDR3 length: 13 residues. Per the germline V gene, CDR1 is MNHEY and CDR2 is SVGAGI. V was clipped by 0 bases and J by 4 bases, with 6 bases between them. The CDR3 nucleotides are TGTGCCAGCAGTTACTCCGGGGCCTATGGCTACACCTTC. Translating it yields CASSYSGAYGYTF.